These T cell receptor beta chains were read from a single sample in a study of regulatory T cells in long-lasting Graves disease. TCRdb redid the calling of the multiplex PCR reads with MiXCR, one entry per CDR3 protein. The sample holds about 460,000 distinct CDR3 sequences, about 22% seen once. The sequencing used peripheral blood mononuclear cells (PBMCs), collected when the disease was refractory, from a patient treated with antithyroid drugs. These receptors originate from a female donor with Graves disease. The CDR3 runs from the conserved cysteine through the conserved F or W. The order of the fields is clone size, V gene, J gene, D gene, CDR3 DNA, CDR3 protein. The D gene is left open where the match is weak. Where a row states a size, it is once, few, many or the class of an expanded clone; other rows omit it.

abundance: many; v_gene: TRBV7-9; j_gene: TRBJ1-6; d_gene: -; CDR3nt: TGTGCCAGCAGCTTAGGACAGTCCTCCGGCACCCTCCACTTT; CDR3aa: CASSLGQSSGTLHF
abundance: few; v_gene: TRBV5-6; j_gene: TRBJ2-4; d_gene: -; CDR3nt: TGTGCCAGCAGTGACGGCCCCAAAAACATTCAGTACTTC; CDR3aa: CASSDGPKNIQYF
abundance: many; v_gene: TRBV7-2; j_gene: TRBJ2-5; d_gene: TRBD1; CDR3nt: TGTGCCAGCAGTTCCGGACAGGGGGCTGAAGCGGAGACCCAGTACTTC; CDR3aa: CASSSGQGAEAETQYF
abundance: many; v_gene: TRBV7-2; j_gene: TRBJ2-7; d_gene: -; CDR3nt: TGTGCCAGCAGCTTACTCGGCGCAGGCTACGAGCAGTACTTC; CDR3aa: CASSLLGAGYEQYF
abundance: few; v_gene: TRBV7-7; j_gene: TRBJ2-2; d_gene: -; CDR3nt: TGTGCTAGCACCCGGCTGGCGGATTCCGCCGGGGAGCTGTTTTTT; CDR3aa: CASTRLADSAGELFF
abundance: few; v_gene: TRBV20-1; j_gene: TRBJ1-5; d_gene: TRBD1; CDR3nt: TGCAGTGCTGGACAGGGTCTAACTCAGCCCCAGCATTTT; CDR3aa: CSAGQGLTQPQHF
abundance: few; v_gene: TRBV27; j_gene: TRBJ2-7; d_gene: -; CDR3nt: TGTGCCAGCAGATATACAGCCCTTGGGGTTGGGGAGCAGTACTTC; CDR3aa: CASRYTALGVGEQYF
abundance: many; v_gene: TRBV28; j_gene: TRBJ2-7; d_gene: TRBD1; CDR3nt: TGTGCCAGCACTGTTGGGACAGGGCTCTACGAGCAGTACTTC; CDR3aa: CASTVGTGLYEQYF
abundance: few; v_gene: TRBV5-1; j_gene: TRBJ2-2; d_gene: -; CDR3nt: TGCGCCAGCAGCTCCCGACAGTCAGCTGGCACCGGGGAGCTGTTTTTT; CDR3aa: CASSSRQSAGTGELFF
abundance: -; v_gene: TRBV10-1; j_gene: TRBJ2-2; d_gene: -; CDR3nt: TGCGCCAGCCCGACCCTACAAGACACCGGGGAGCTGTTTTTT; CDR3aa: CASPTLQDTGELFF
abundance: few; v_gene: TRBV9; j_gene: TRBJ2-7; d_gene: -; CDR3nt: TGTACCAGCAGCTTCTCCCCGGGACCAACCTACGAGCAGTACTTC; CDR3aa: CTSSFSPGPTYEQYF
abundance: -; v_gene: TRBV7-2; j_gene: TRBJ2-7; d_gene: -; CDR3nt: TGTGCCAGCAGCTCCCCCCCCCCCTACGAGCAGTACTTC; CDR3aa: CASSSPPPYEQYF
abundance: -; v_gene: TRBV7-2; j_gene: TRBJ2-3; d_gene: -; CDR3nt: TGTGCCACCCGGGTCGGAAACACAGATACGCAGTATTTT; CDR3aa: CATRVGNTDTQYF
abundance: many; v_gene: TRBV28; j_gene: TRBJ1-6; d_gene: -; CDR3nt: TGTGCCAGCAGCCCGACCAATAATTCACCCCTCCACTTT; CDR3aa: CASSPTNNSPLHF
abundance: many; v_gene: TRBV28; j_gene: TRBJ1-6; d_gene: TRBD1; CDR3nt: TGTGCCAGCAGTTCACCCCACAGGGGGACTAATTCACCCCTCCACTTT; CDR3aa: CASSSPHRGTNSPLHF
abundance: -; v_gene: TRBV7-9; j_gene: TRBJ1-5; d_gene: -; CDR3nt: TGTGCCAGCAGCGAAGCAGGGCTCAATCAGCCCCAGCATTTT; CDR3aa: CASSEAGLNQPQHF
abundance: few; v_gene: TRBV5-5; j_gene: TRBJ1-4; d_gene: -; CDR3nt: TGTGCCAGCACCCCGGGGGCGGGAAATGAAAAACTGTTTTTT; CDR3aa: CASTPGAGNEKLFF
abundance: -; v_gene: TRBV20-1; j_gene: TRBJ1-1; d_gene: -; CDR3nt: TGCAGTGCTAGAGAGAGGGGGGACGGGGTTTCGGCTTTCTTT; CDR3aa: CSARERGDGVSAFF
abundance: -; v_gene: TRBV19; j_gene: TRBJ1-1; d_gene: -; CDR3nt: TGTGCCAGTAGTACCGTTGGGGTAGGGACGACTGAAGCTTTCTTT; CDR3aa: CASSTVGVGTTEAFF
abundance: few; v_gene: TRBV25-1; j_gene: TRBJ2-7; d_gene: TRBD1; CDR3nt: TGTGCCAGCAGCCCCGACAGGGCCGAGTCCTACGAGCAGTACTTC; CDR3aa: CASSPDRAESYEQYF
abundance: many; v_gene: TRBV6-2/TRBV6-3; j_gene: TRBJ2-5; d_gene: TRBD2; CDR3nt: TGTGCCAGCAGTTATCAGACTAGCGGGGGAGAGACCCAGTACTTC; CDR3aa: CASSYQTSGGETQYF
abundance: -; v_gene: TRBV20-1; j_gene: TRBJ2-7; d_gene: TRBD1; CDR3nt: TGCAGTGCTAGAGATCAGGGACAGGGGTACGAGCAGTACTTC; CDR3aa: CSARDQGQGYEQYF
abundance: once; v_gene: TRBV7-3; j_gene: TRBJ1-4; d_gene: TRBD1; CDR3nt: TGTGCCAGCAGCTTCCCCGGACAGGGGTACGAAAAACTGTTTTTT; CDR3aa: CASSFPGQGYEKLFF
abundance: many; v_gene: TRBV12-3/TRBV12-4; j_gene: TRBJ2-7; d_gene: -; CDR3nt: TGTGCCAGCGGGTCGGATACCTACGAGCAGTACTTC; CDR3aa: CASGSDTYEQYF
abundance: -; v_gene: TRBV12-3/TRBV12-4; j_gene: TRBJ1-5; d_gene: TRBD1; CDR3nt: TGTGCCAGCAGTTCAGGCAGGGGGATTCAGCCCCAGCATTTT; CDR3aa: CASSSGRGIQPQHF
abundance: once; v_gene: TRBV4-1; j_gene: TRBJ2-3; d_gene: -; CDR3nt: TGCGCCAGCAGCCAAGGCGGGACAGTCACAGATACGCAGTATTTT; CDR3aa: CASSQGGTVTDTQYF
abundance: few; v_gene: TRBV10-3; j_gene: TRBJ2-7; d_gene: TRBD2; CDR3nt: TGTGCCATCAGCGGACTAGCGGGAGGCTCCGAGCAGTACTTC; CDR3aa: CAISGLAGGSEQYF
abundance: few; v_gene: TRBV19; j_gene: TRBJ2-3; d_gene: -; CDR3nt: TGTGCCAGCAAACTAGTCGGCACAGATACGCAGTATTTT; CDR3aa: CASKLVGTDTQYF
abundance: few; v_gene: TRBV7-2; j_gene: TRBJ1-4; d_gene: -; CDR3nt: TGTGCCAGCAGCTTTAGGGATCGGGAAAAACTGTTTTTT; CDR3aa: CASSFRDREKLFF
abundance: few; v_gene: TRBV12-3/TRBV12-4; j_gene: TRBJ1-5; d_gene: -; CDR3nt: TGTGCCAGCAGGCCCACAGGGAGCGATCAGCCCCAGCATTTT; CDR3aa: CASRPTGSDQPQHF
abundance: once; v_gene: TRBV19; j_gene: TRBJ2-5; d_gene: TRBD2; CDR3nt: TGTGCCAGCGGACTAGCGGGGGGACAAGAGACCCAGTACTTC; CDR3aa: CASGLAGGQETQYF
abundance: -; v_gene: TRBV27; j_gene: TRBJ1-3; d_gene: -; CDR3nt: TGTGCCAGCAAGGCGAGCTCTGGAAACACCATATATTTT; CDR3aa: CASKASSGNTIYF
abundance: many; v_gene: TRBV7-2; j_gene: TRBJ2-6; d_gene: -; CDR3nt: TGTGCCAGCAGCTTCTTAGGATCTGGGGCCAACGTCCTGACTTTC; CDR3aa: CASSFLGSGANVLTF
abundance: many; v_gene: TRBV12-3/TRBV12-4; j_gene: TRBJ2-7; d_gene: TRBD1; CDR3nt: TGTGCCAGCAGTTTAGTCTTCTCACGGGACAGAATCTACGAGCAGTACTTC; CDR3aa: CASSLVFSRDRIYEQYF
abundance: many; v_gene: TRBV20-1; j_gene: TRBJ1-2; d_gene: -; CDR3nt: TGCAGTGCTAGGTACCAGGGAGTTTTTGATGGCTACACCTTC; CDR3aa: CSARYQGVFDGYTF
abundance: -; v_gene: TRBV12-3/TRBV12-4; j_gene: TRBJ1-5; d_gene: -; CDR3nt: TGTGCCAGCAGTTTAATGAGAGATCAGCCCCAGCATTTT; CDR3aa: CASSLMRDQPQHF
abundance: many; v_gene: TRBV2; j_gene: TRBJ1-5; d_gene: -; CDR3nt: TGTGCCAGCACCCTGGGGGCAGGACGTGGTCAGCCCCAGCATTTT; CDR3aa: CASTLGAGRGQPQHF
abundance: few; v_gene: TRBV6-1; j_gene: TRBJ1-3; d_gene: TRBD1; CDR3nt: TGTGCCAGCAGTCGGGACAGCGCTGCTGGAAACACCATATATTTT; CDR3aa: CASSRDSAAGNTIYF
abundance: many; v_gene: TRBV28; j_gene: TRBJ2-4; d_gene: -; CDR3nt: TGTGCCACCAGGGGGGACTTGAAAAACATTCAGTACTTC; CDR3aa: CATRGDLKNIQYF
abundance: -; v_gene: TRBV4-3; j_gene: TRBJ1-1; d_gene: -; CDR3nt: TGCGCCAGCAGCCAAGTGGGACTGCGGTTGACTGAAGCTTTCTTT; CDR3aa: CASSQVGLRLTEAFF
abundance: few; v_gene: TRBV4-3; j_gene: TRBJ2-5; d_gene: -; CDR3nt: TGCGCCAGCAGCCAAGATCTTTCCGGAGAGACCCAGTACTTC; CDR3aa: CASSQDLSGETQYF
abundance: -; v_gene: TRBV6-5; j_gene: TRBJ2-5; d_gene: -; CDR3nt: TGTGCCAGCAGTTACGGGCGGACAGCTCAAGAGACCCAGTACTTC; CDR3aa: CASSYGRTAQETQYF
abundance: many; v_gene: TRBV28; j_gene: TRBJ1-2; d_gene: -; CDR3nt: TGTGCCAGCAGTTTAAAGCTACCCTATGGCTACACCTTC; CDR3aa: CASSLKLPYGYTF
abundance: few; v_gene: TRBV7-8; j_gene: TRBJ1-3; d_gene: -; CDR3nt: TGTGCCAGCAGCTTAGGCCAGTCCTACTCTGGAAACACCATATATTTT; CDR3aa: CASSLGQSYSGNTIYF
abundance: -; v_gene: TRBV6-1; j_gene: TRBJ2-2; d_gene: -; CDR3nt: TGTGCCAGCAGTCCGGGTAGGAGCCCTTACACCGGGGAGCTGTTTTTT; CDR3aa: CASSPGRSPYTGELFF
abundance: -; v_gene: TRBV3-1; j_gene: TRBJ1-6; d_gene: TRBD1; CDR3nt: TGTGCCAGCAGCCAGACAGGGACCTTTTCACCCCTCCACTTT; CDR3aa: CASSQTGTFSPLHF
abundance: many; v_gene: TRBV7-2; j_gene: TRBJ2-5; d_gene: -; CDR3nt: TGTGCCAGCAGTCGGGACATAGAGACCCAGTACTTC; CDR3aa: CASSRDIETQYF
abundance: many; v_gene: TRBV28; j_gene: TRBJ2-7; d_gene: TRBD2; CDR3nt: TGTGCCAGCAGTCGTGGGACTAGCGGGAGGTCTGGGGAGCAGTACTTC; CDR3aa: CASSRGTSGRSGEQYF
abundance: few; v_gene: TRBV6-2/TRBV6-3; j_gene: TRBJ2-7; d_gene: TRBD2; CDR3nt: TGTGCCAGCCTACCCTCCGGGGCTAGCGGGACCTACGAGCAGTACTTC; CDR3aa: CASLPSGASGTYEQYF
abundance: many; v_gene: TRBV19; j_gene: TRBJ1-1; d_gene: -; CDR3nt: TGTGCCAGCATGGCCAACACTGAAGCTTTCTTT; CDR3aa: CASMANTEAFF
abundance: -; v_gene: TRBV7-7; j_gene: TRBJ2-2; d_gene: TRBD2; CDR3nt: TGTGCTAGCAGCAATAGCGGGGTAAACACCGGGGAGCTGTTTTTT; CDR3aa: CASSNSGVNTGELFF
abundance: few; v_gene: TRBV7-2; j_gene: TRBJ1-3; d_gene: -; CDR3nt: TGTGCCAGCAGCCTTCGACCCTCAGGAGACACCATATATTTT; CDR3aa: CASSLRPSGDTIYF
abundance: -; v_gene: TRBV7-3; j_gene: TRBJ1-6; d_gene: -; CDR3nt: TGTGCCAGCAGCTTCCAGAATTCACCCCTCCACTTT; CDR3aa: CASSFQNSPLHF
abundance: few; v_gene: TRBV3-1; j_gene: TRBJ2-2; d_gene: -; CDR3nt: TGTGCCAGCAGCCAAGATCGTCTAGGCACCGGGGAGCTGTTTTTT; CDR3aa: CASSQDRLGTGELFF
abundance: few; v_gene: TRBV10-2; j_gene: TRBJ2-5; d_gene: -; CDR3nt: TGCGCCAGCACCCCCGGACTTTACACCCAAGAGACCCAGTACTTC; CDR3aa: CASTPGLYTQETQYF
abundance: -; v_gene: TRBV7-3; j_gene: TRBJ2-1; d_gene: TRBD2; CDR3nt: TGTGCCAGCAGCTTAACGTATGGGACTAGCGGCTACAATGAGCAGTTCTTC; CDR3aa: CASSLTYGTSGYNEQFF
abundance: many; v_gene: TRBV28; j_gene: TRBJ1-4; d_gene: TRBD1; CDR3nt: TGTGCCAGCAACGGCCCGGCAGGGGGCCTTTCTCAACTGTTTTTT; CDR3aa: CASNGPAGGLSQLFF